These 18 T cell receptor beta chains share one sample of origin, sequenced in a study of technical replicates of blood from a handful of donors. Some clones are missing from TCRdb's copy, which holds only in-frame ones; the method was immunoSEQ multiplex PCR. Of 15,000 to 20,000 clones detected, 80% to 90% appear once; the ten largest clones hold more than 9%. Sequencing was performed on PBMCs. The receptors originated from a human donor in good health.

This clone was detected only once. The chain combines TRBV7-9 with TRBJ1-5; 7 bases line up with TRBD1. V was clipped by 5 bases and J by 4 bases; unmatched bases: 5. CDR1 is SEHNR, CDR2 FQNEAQ, per germline (reference sequence). The CDR3 has 14 amino acids. The CDR3 sequence: CASSAGQWNQPQHF. CDR3 in DNA: TGTGCCAGCAGCGCGGGACAGTGGAATCAGCCCCAGCATTTT.

The CDR3 protein is CASSTSHGGTGELFF. CDR3 DNA sequence: TGTGCCAGCAGCACATCCCACGGCGGCACCGGGGAGCTGTTTTTT. The rearrangement links TRBV7-3 to TRBJ2-2; D not resolved. V was clipped by 5 bases and J by 4 bases, with 14 bases between them. Looked up from germline, CDR1 is SGHTA and CDR2 is FQGTGA. The CDR3 sequence is 15 residues long.

V and J are TRBV5-4 and TRBJ2-5, with 13 bases fitting TRBD2. This CDR3 region has 18 residues. With 0 bases clipped from V and 2 bases from J, the junction kept 7 bases outside the gene matches. Germline CDR1 reads SGHNT; CDR2 reads YYREEE (reference sequence). The CDR3: CASSLGGALAGGQETQYF. The CDR3 DNA follows: TGTGCCAGCAGCTTGGGAGGGGCACTAGCGGGAGGGCAAGAGACCCAGTACTTC. The full variable domain, rest sourced from reference TRBV5-4 and TRBJ2-5, is ETGVTQSPTHLIKTRGQQVTLRCSSQSGHNTVSWYQQALGQGPQFIFQYYREEENGRGNFPPRFSGLQFPNYSSELNVNALELDDSALYLCASSLGGALAGGQETQYFGPGTRLLVL.

CDR3 protein: CASSLANPLRTEAFF. The CDR3 nucleotides read TGTGCCAGCAGCTTAGCAAACCCACTAAGGACTGAAGCTTTCTTT. The rearrangement links TRBV7-7 to TRBJ1-1; D not resolved. Germline V gene sequence: CDR1 SSHAT, CDR2 FNYEAQ (reference sequence). The CDR3 runs to 15 residues. V was pared by 0 bases and J by 5 bases, with 13 bases between.

The rearrangement uses TRBV7-2 and TRBJ2-1, with 10 nucleotides matching TRBD1. Trimming removed 3 bases from V and 8 bases from J; junction bases left unmatched: 10. Germline CDR1 is SGHTA and CDR2 is FQGNSA. This CDR3 is 16 amino acids long. The CDR3 is CASSLGPGQGMDEQFF. DNA for the CDR3: TGTGCCAGCAGCTTGGGACCGGGACAGGGGATGGATGAGCAGTTCTTC. Based on the CDR3 plus reference TRBV7-2 and TRBJ2-1, the full variable domain is GAGVSQSPSNKVTEKGKDVELRCDPISGHTALYWYRQSLGQGLEFLIYFQGNSAPDKSGLPSDRFSAERTGGSVSTLTIQRTQQEDSAVYLCASSLGPGQGMDEQFFGPGTRLTVL.

V and J are TRBV5-6 and TRBJ1-2; 9 bases are shared with TRBD1. The V gene's germline CDR1 is SGHDT and CDR2 YYEEEE. V lost 3 bases to trimming and J lost 6 bases; unmatched junction nucleotides: 6. CDR3 size: 14 residues. Here the CDR3 DNA reads TGTGCCAGCAGCTCTGGACAGGGGATTGATGGCTACACCTTC. This translates into CASSSGQGIDGYTF.

The chain employs TRBV6-1 and TRBJ1-3; D is perhaps TRBD1 (5 bases). The CDR3 extends over 14 amino acids. V was cut by 3 bases and J by 3 bases, with 9 bases left in between. The germline V gene encodes CDR1 MNHNS and CDR2 SASEGT. CDR3: CASSDGGIGNTIYF. The CDR3 DNA is TGTGCCAGCAGTGACGGGGGTATTGGAAACACCATATATTTT.

This clone was seen more than once but under ten times. The V gene is TRBV2, the J gene TRBJ2-2; perhaps TRBD1 as D (6 bases). V was clipped by 5 bases and J by 0 bases, with 10 bases between them. The germline V gene encodes CDR1 SNHLY and CDR2 FYNNEI. This CDR3 has 15 amino acids. CDR3 protein: CASSLGTTNTGELFF. CDR3 DNA: TGTGCCAGCAGTCTCGGGACAACGAACACCGGGGAGCTGTTTTTT.

This clone was found a few times. This chain links TRBV19 with TRBJ1-1, with D hard to call. The CDR3 is 11 amino acids. V lost 4 bases and J 7 bases, leaving 7 bases between the germline ends. CDR1 is LNHDA, CDR2 SQIVND, per germline (reference sequence). The CDR3 here is CASSKRSEAFF. The DNA of the CDR3 is TGTGCCAGTAGTAAACGGAGTGAAGCTTTCTTT.

The J gene is TRBJ2-2, the V gene TRBV23-1; perhaps TRBD1 as D (5 bases). TRBV23-1 is an ORF, with its function uncertain. V lost 0 bases and J 5 bases, leaving 10 bases between the germline ends. CDR3 length equals 15 residues. CDR3 sequence (DNA): TGCGCCAGCAGTCAATCGGGCGCAGGGACCGGGGAGCTGTTTTTT. Encoded protein: CASSQSGAGTGELFF.

The CDR3 here is CASSESAGISYNEQFF. The CDR3 DNA is TGTGCCAGCAGTGAGAGCGCGGGGATCTCCTACAATGAGCAGTTCTTC. This chain connects TRBV6-1 to TRBJ2-1; weak D call: TRBD2 (6 bases). Germline-derived CDR1 and CDR2 are MNHNS and SASEGT. V gave up 3 bases and J gave up 0 bases, with 12 bases separating them. The CDR3 is made up of 16 amino acids.

V is TRBV27 and J is TRBJ2-1; 7 bases fit TRBD2. V trimming: 5 bases; J trimming: 8 bases; junction bases outside the gene matches: 9. Germline CDR1 and CDR2: MNHEY and SMNVEV (reference sequence). The CDR3 runs 14 residues. CDR3 DNA sequence: TGTGCCAGCAGTGCGGGAGTTTATGGCGATGAGCAGTTCTTC. It encodes CASSAGVYGDEQFF.

About this clone: An end of the junction differs from the germline gene, which may be a read error. The gene calls are TRBV10-2 and TRBJ2-7; tentative D call: TRBD1 (5 bases). From germline, CDR1 is WSHSY and CDR2 SAAADI. This CDR3 comprises 11 residues. CDR3 loop: CASSQTALIHF. The CDR3 region has the DNA TGCGCCAGCAGCCAGACAGCCCTCATCCACTTC.

This chain uses TRBV5-1 with TRBJ2-7; D possibly corresponds to TRBD1 (5 bases). V was shortened by 4 bases and J by 1 base, with 12 bases between the two germline ends. The germline V gene encodes CDR1 SGHRS and CDR2 YFSETQ. This CDR3 has 14 residues. CDR3 protein: CASSIPTVSYEQYF. The CDR3 nucleotides are TGCGCCAGCAGCATACCGACAGTGTCCTACGAGCAGTACTTC.

The J gene is TRBJ2-7, the V gene TRBV27; 15 positions match TRBD2. The CDR3 has 16 residues. CDR1 MNHEY and CDR2 SMNVEV come from the germline V gene (reference sequence). Trimming at V came to 5 bases and at J to 4 bases, leaving 6 bases not matched to a gene. DNA for the CDR3: TGTGCCAGCAGTCCGGTCGGGACTAGCGGGAGGTACGAGCAGTACTTC. This translates into CASSPVGTSGRYEQYF.

The rearrangement joins TRBV5-1 to TRBJ2-3, with 9 bases that match TRBD2. The V segment lost 0 bases and the J segment 5 bases; nucleotides outside the gene matches: 4. This CDR3 contains 15 residues. Germline V gene lookup returns CDR1 SGHRS and CDR2 YFSETQ. The CDR3 coding sequence is TGCGCCAGCAGCTTGGCGGCGGGAGGGAGAGATACGCAGTATTTT. It encodes CASSLAAGGRDTQYF.

This clone was seen only a few times. The rearrangement links TRBV7-9 to TRBJ2-7, with D perhaps TRBD1 (6 bases). The CDR3 is 17 residues long. CDR1 is SEHNR, CDR2 FQNEAQ, per germline (reference sequence). Trimming removed 4 bases from V and 0 bases from J, with 19 bases in between. In DNA form, the CDR3 reads TGTGCCAGCAGCTCGCACCTATGGACAGAGAGCTCCTACGAGCAGTACTTC. Residues: CASSSHLWTESSYEQYF. Filled out from reference TRBV7-9 and TRBJ2-7, the complete variable domain reads DTGVSQNPRHKITKRGQNVTFRCDPISEHNRLYWYRQTLGQGPEFLTYFQNEAQLEKSRLLSDRFSAERPKGSFSTLEIQRTEQGDSAMYLCASSSHLWTESSYEQYFGPGTRLTVT.

This clone was detected only once. The genes are TRBV10-3 and TRBJ2-3; the D gene is possibly TRBD2 (5 bases). Trimming pared 2 bases from V and 4 bases from J, leaving 7 bases between. CDR3 size: 13 residues. CDR1 is ENHRY, CDR2 SYGVKD, per germline. CDR3 in amino acids: CAISEGLADTQYF. CDR3 nucleotides: TGTGCCATCAGTGAGGGACTCGCAGATACGCAGTATTTT.